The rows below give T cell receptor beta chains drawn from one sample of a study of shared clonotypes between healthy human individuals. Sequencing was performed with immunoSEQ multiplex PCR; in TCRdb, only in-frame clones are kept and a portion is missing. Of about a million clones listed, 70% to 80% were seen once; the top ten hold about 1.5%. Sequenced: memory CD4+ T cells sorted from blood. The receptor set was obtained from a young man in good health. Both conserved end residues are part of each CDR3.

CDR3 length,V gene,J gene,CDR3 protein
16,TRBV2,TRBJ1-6,CASSQGDLNLNSPLHF
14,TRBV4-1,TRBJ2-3,CASSQGDPRDTQYF
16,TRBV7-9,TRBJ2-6,CASSLTGIPGANVLTF
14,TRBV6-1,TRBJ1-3,CASSVLGSGNTIYF
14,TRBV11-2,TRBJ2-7,CASSLDQGAYEQYF
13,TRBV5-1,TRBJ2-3,CASSLGPTDTQYF
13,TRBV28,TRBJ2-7,CGTSGPPSYEQYF
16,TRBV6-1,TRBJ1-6,CASSENVNNVLTPLHF
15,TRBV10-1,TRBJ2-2,CASSDRQGGTGELFF
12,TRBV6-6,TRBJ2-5,CASSSPRETQYF
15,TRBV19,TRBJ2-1,CASSIGRTGSNEQFF
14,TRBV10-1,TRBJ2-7,CASVGQRQPYEQYF
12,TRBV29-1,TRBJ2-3,CSVVLYTDTQYF
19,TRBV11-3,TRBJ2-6,CASSLGMPGVDSGANVLTF
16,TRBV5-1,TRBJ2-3,CASSLLSAGNTDTQYF
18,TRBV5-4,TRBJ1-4,CASSLKGTGDGTNEKLFF
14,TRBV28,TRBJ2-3,CASSLERGTDTQYF